This note documents a single T cell receptor (beta chain) sequence. Other DNA sequences of this sample code for an identical CDR3. Trimming left V 1 base short and J 0 bases short, with 4 bases between. The CDR3 covers 13 residues. CDR1 is GTSNPN and CDR2 is SVGIG in the germline V gene (reference sequence). These data belong to a study of control samples from healthy donors and cancer patients. Sequenced by immunoSEQ multiplex PCR; TCRdb stores in-frame clones only, minus some. In the table there are 85,000 to 90,000 clones, around nine tenths of which are singletons. The chain has TRBV30 and TRBJ1-5, with D unclear. Specimen: blood. This sequence was found in a man aged 25-45 years in good health. CDR3 amino acids: CAWSEDSNQPQHF. CDR3 nucleotide sequence: TGTGCCTGGAGTGAGGATAGCAATCAGCCCCAGCATTTT.